The rows below give T cell receptor beta chains drawn from one sample of a study of T cell changes during pregnancy in multiple sclerosis. Some clones are missing from TCRdb's copy, which holds only in-frame ones; the method was immunoSEQ multiplex PCR. The sample holds some 45,000 clones; around 92% are singletons and the top ten take over 1.5%. The starting material was CD4+ T cells from peripheral blood mononuclear cells, obtained after pregnancy. These receptors were taken from a female donor in good health, enrolled as a control in a pregnancy study. CDR3s leave out the opening cysteine and the closing phenylalanine or tryptophan. The D gene is left open where the match is weak.

CDR3 protein | V gene | D gene | J gene
ATSSGTGVNYGYT | TRBV15 | TRBD1 | TRBJ1-2
ASQPDLAGMNTEAF | TRBV5-1 | NA | TRBJ1-1
ASTLAEPGAYNEQF | TRBV5-1 | NA | TRBJ2-1
ASSILAGGRFNEQF | TRBV19 | TRBD2 | TRBJ2-1
ASSPGTSGGPV | TRBV5-1 | TRBD2 | TRBJ2-1
ASSSGQNEKLF | TRBV18 | NA | TRBJ1-4
ASSPRLAGGIYNEQF | TRBV18 | TRBD2 | TRBJ2-1
ASSFPFSGTGGWYEQY | TRBV28 | TRBD1 | TRBJ2-7
ASLGPRYEQY | TRBV28 | NA | TRBJ2-7
ASRLTGGSYEQY | TRBV6-5 | TRBD1 | TRBJ2-7
ASRKDREGGYT | TRBV2 | TRBD1 | TRBJ1-2
ASSLDRAGTGELF | TRBV5-1 | NA | TRBJ2-2
ASSQQGAGYGYT | TRBV7-2 | TRBD1 | TRBJ1-2
ASSPDRVFSGEQF | TRBV7-9 | TRBD1 | TRBJ2-1
ASSLALQGTVGTGELF | TRBV7-8 | NA | TRBJ2-2
ASSSGGQPQH | TRBV27 | TRBD1 | TRBJ1-5
ASSPPDRGGTEAF | TRBV9 | TRBD1 | TRBJ1-1
ASSISRQGGRSNSPLH | TRBV19 | TRBD1 | TRBJ1-6
ASRLGGTSGEQQF | TRBV5-1 | TRBD2 | TRBJ2-1
ASRPSLAGDYEQY | TRBV7-2 | TRBD2 | TRBJ2-7
ASSLEGQGLSGYT | TRBV28 | TRBD1 | TRBJ1-2
ASSPLAGGHNEQF | TRBV7-2 | TRBD2 | TRBJ2-1
SPKTGDTQY | TRBV29-1 | TRBD1 | TRBJ2-3
ASGASGGQETQY | TRBV28 | TRBD2 | TRBJ2-5
ATSRDRVEAF | TRBV15 | NA | TRBJ1-1
ASSEAGQFGYT | TRBV6-1 | NA | TRBJ1-2
ASSPAREGYGYT | TRBV18 | NA | TRBJ1-2
ASSYLRDRGTGNQPQH | TRBV7-8 | TRBD1 | TRBJ1-5
ASSMRGDYGYT | TRBV11-1 | NA | TRBJ1-2